This T cell receptor (beta chain) was retrieved from a study of immune evolution from preneoplasia to lung adenocarcinoma. About the research overall: HLA loss of heterozygosity: approximately 7.5% AIS, over 12% MIA, over 30% ADC, none AAH.

Patient tissue came from resections in Japan or China, 2014–2017. This clone was observed a few times. The protocol was immunoSEQ multiplex PCR, while the TCRdb copy is restricted to in-frame clones and leaves out a portion. Found here are around 10,000 clones, around 89% of them singletons; the top ten hold 2% to 3%. Germline lookup yields CDR1 SGDLS and CDR2 YYNGEE. J lost 5 bases, V lost 4 bases, and 10 bases had no gene match. The CDR3 covers 15 residues. The clonotype comes from a person aged 65 to 85 with invasive lung adenocarcinoma. The specimen sequenced was FFPE invasive lung adenocarcinoma tissue. This sequence joins TRBV9 and TRBJ2-7; 9 positions agree with TRBD1. The CDR3 bases are TGTGCCAGCAGCCCCAGTGGAACAGGGGGCAACGAGCAGTACTTC. This encodes CASSPSGTGGNEQYF. Filled out from reference TRBV9 and TRBJ2-7, the complete variable domain reads DSGVTQTPKHLITATGQRVTLRCSPRSGDLSVYWYQQSLDQGLQFLIQYYNGEERAKGNILERFSAQQFPDLHSELNLSSLELGDSALYFCASSPSGTGGNEQYFGPGTRLTVT.